The sequence of this TCR beta chain was determined in a study of PD-L1 blockade in urothelial cancer. Study background: In 2014 therapy began: atezolizumab 1,200 mg intravenously every 3 weeks. About 85% of the roughly 30 patients comprised males who had bladder-origin urothelial cancer.

Each PCR reaction had synthetic TCR analog templates spiked into it. Clones were read by immunoSEQ multiplex PCR, and TCRdb kept only the in-frame ones, dropping some. The sample records 35,000 to 40,000 clones, approximately 80% being singletons. This CDR3 is 15 amino acids long. The V end was cut by 3 bases, the J end by 3 bases, with 14 bases between. Germline assignment: CDR1 SNHLY and CDR2 FYNNEI. The receptor's source is a man between 65 and 85 years old with urothelial cancer. This material consisted of PBMCs, taken around atezolizumab (anti-PD-L1) treatment. V is TRBV2 and J is TRBJ1-2; D remains unclear. In DNA form, the CDR3 reads TGTGCCAGCAGTGATCAGCGGCTCGGGGACTATGGCTACACCTTC. It is translated as CASSDQRLGDYGYTF.